This section outlines one T cell receptor beta chain sequence together with its context. The antigen is undetermined. The germline V gene encodes CDR1 KGHSH and CDR2 LQKENI. V was pared by 0 bases and J by 7 bases, with 13 bases between. This CDR3 has 14 amino acids. Some clones are missing from TCRdb's copy, which holds only in-frame ones; the method was immunoSEQ multiplex PCR. The repertoire includes some 21,000 clones, over 60% of them detected once, and around 15% sits in the top ten. The record originates from a study of CD4 T cells in relation to SARS-CoV-2 and coronaviruses. The overall study: After roughly eleven days of antigen culture, PBMC TCR beta CDR3s were sequenced. Shared crossreactive spike epitopes were mapped to their HLA restriction.

The unexposed donors gave CD4+ T cells in 2011-2018, prior to COVID-19. CD4+ T cells were isolated from the cells after 10 days of culture. Cultures held two million PBMCs per well with roughly 10 IU/ml IL-2. Half the medium was replaced with IL-2 medium on days 3 and 7. This sequence originates from a human donor in good health. The sequenced sample consisted of CD4+ T cells from PBMCs, cultured in vitro. This chain connects TRBV18 to TRBJ2-7, with D maybe TRBD1 (5 bases). The CDR3 region has the DNA TGTGCCAGCTCACCACCGACAGACTTGGGGGAGCAGTACTTC. Translated, it gives CASSPPTDLGEQYF.